This entry describes one TCR beta chain. This entry belongs to a study of response to subunit inactivated influenza vaccine. In TCRdb, the RT-PCR reads were re-called with MiXCR into one record per CDR3 protein. The sample has about 500,000 distinct CDR3 sequences, approximately 15% seen once. The CDR3 is 14 amino acids. Germline loops: CDR1 MDHEN, CDR2 SYDVKM. The receptor was isolated from a man in his fifties or sixties who received an inactivated influenza vaccine. Source: CD4+ T cells sorted from PBMCs, taken less than 25 months after vaccination. The chain uses TRBV28 and TRBJ2-6; D call uncertain. CDR3 bases: TGTGTAACGTCCCATCACTCTGGGGCCAACGTCCTGACTTTC. This sequence encodes CVTSHHSGANVLTF.